A single sample gave rise to the 12 T cell receptor beta chains below, sequenced in a study of T cells in Graves' hyperthyroidism and ophthalmopathy. TCR beta CDR3 regions were amplified from RNA transcripts. When the TCR CDR3 underwent first-round RT-PCR, the HTBI primer set was used. MiXCR, applied by TCRdb to the multiplex PCR reads, yields one record per CDR3 protein. This table holds approximately 430,000 distinct CDR3 sequences, roughly 14% found once. Sequencing input: blood. These receptors all stem from a man aged 18 to 30 with Graves' ophthalmopathy.

This clonotype has a count of ten or more. J is TRBJ1-5 and V is TRBV2, with a possible D match to TRBD1 (6 bases). The CDR3 runs 12 residues. Germline V lookup: CDR1 SNHLY, CDR2 FYNNEI. Trimming took off 7 bases at V and 9 bases at J, with 13 bases between the two ends. The CDR3 is CASNRGGRPQHF. The CDR3 DNA is TGTGCCAGCAACCGGGGGGGGCGGCCCCAGCATTTT. The variable domain in full, completed from reference TRBV2 and TRBJ1-5, reads EPEVTQTPSHQVTQMGQEVILRCVPISNHLYFYWYRQILGQKVEFLVSFYNNEISEKSEIFDDQFSVERPDGSNFTLKIRSTKLEDSAMYFCASNRGGRPQHFGDGTRLSIL.

This clonotype was observed many times. The V and J genes are TRBV7-2 and TRBJ2-1, with 14 bases lining up with TRBD2. This CDR3 has 18 amino acids. Germline V gene data show CDR1 as SGHTA and CDR2 as FQGNSA. V shed 1 base and J 9 bases; nucleotides not matched to a gene: 11. Written as DNA, the CDR3 is TGTGCCAGCAGCTTAGGGGGCTCGACTAGCGGGGGGGCCGGTGAGCAGTTCTTC. It translates to CASSLGGSTSGGAGEQFF.

At least ten counts were recorded for this clonotype. The V gene is TRBV29-1, the J gene TRBJ2-3; tentative D call: TRBD1 (5 bases). This CDR3 has 11 residues. Deletions cut 7 bases from V and 9 bases from J, with 14 bases between. From germline, CDR1 is SQVTM and CDR2 ANQGSEA. The CDR3: CSGAQGPTQYF. CDR3 coding DNA: TGCAGCGGAGCCCAGGGTCCCACGCAGTATTTT.

This clonotype has at least ten counts. V usage is TRBV2 and J usage is TRBJ1-1; 7 bases line up with TRBD1. From germline, CDR1 is SNHLY and CDR2 FYNNEI. V dropped 3 bases and J dropped 1; count of bases not matched to a gene: 14. CDR3 length: 18 amino acids. CDR3 DNA: TGTGCCAGCAGTGAGATGTTCAGGGGGAGCTGGGGGAACACTGAAGCTTTCTTT. It codes for CASSEMFRGSWGNTEAFF. Using reference TRBV2 and TRBJ1-1 for the parts outside the CDR3, the full variable domain is EPEVTQTPSHQVTQMGQEVILRCVPISNHLYFYWYRQILGQKVEFLVSFYNNEISEKSEIFDDQFSVERPDGSNFTLKIRSTKLEDSAMYFCASSEMFRGSWGNTEAFFGQGTRLTVV.

This sequence joins TRBV11-2 and TRBJ1-1; tentatively, D is TRBD1 (6 bases). The CDR3 is made up of 14 amino acids. Trimming left V 4 bases short and J 5 bases short, with 14 bases between. Germline loops: CDR1 SGHAT, CDR2 FQNNGV. DNA for the CDR3: TGTGCCAGCAGCTCCCAATCAGGGGAAACTGAAGCTTTCTTT. Residues: CASSSQSGETEAFF.

As concerns this clonotype: This clone may be a read error of a much larger clone one base away. V and J are TRBV9 and TRBJ2-1, with 8 nucleotides matching TRBD2. Germline V gene data show CDR1 as SGDLS and CDR2 as YYNGEE. This CDR3 has 15 residues. The CDR3 coding sequence is TGTGCCGGCAGCGTAGAGGGACTAGATCTGGATGAGCAGTTCTTC. Protein sequence: CAGSVEGLDLDEQFF.

The rearrangement links TRBV7-9 to TRBJ2-4, with D tentatively TRBD1 (5 bases). Trimming removed 1 base at V and 0 bases at J, with 13 bases between. Germline V lookup: CDR1 SEHNR, CDR2 FQNEAQ (reference sequence). The CDR3 consists of 17 residues. In nucleotides, the CDR3 is TGTGCCAGCAGCTTAGGTCCAGGGTCACTAGCCAAAAACATTCAGTACTTC. Residues: CASSLGPGSLAKNIQYF.

The chain carries TRBV25-1 and TRBJ2-2; D might be TRBD2 (6 bases). The CDR3 is made up of 14 amino acids. CDR1 and CDR2 from the germline V gene are MGHDK and SYGVNS. V dropped 6 bases and J dropped 3 bases, with 11 bases sitting between them. The CDR3: CASRVGEDTGELFF. Written as DNA, the CDR3 is TGTGCCAGCAGGGTAGGGGAGGACACCGGGGAGCTGTTTTTT.

This clonotype was picked up a small number of times. The chain recombines TRBV6-6 with TRBJ2-5, with TRBD2 matching over 8 bases. V was pared by 2 bases and J by 7 bases, with 6 bases of the junction left unmatched. CDR1 and CDR2 (germline): MNHNY, SVGAGI (reference sequence). The CDR3 is made up of 14 amino acids. In DNA, the CDR3 is TGTGCCAGCAGTTACCCGAGCGGGGGTGCGACCCAGTACTTC. Its protein product is CASSYPSGGATQYF.

This clonotype was counted at least ten times. The chain is built from TRBV11-2 and TRBJ2-1; 13 bases align to TRBD2. Germline V gene data show CDR1 as SGHAT and CDR2 as FQNNGV. V trimming: 5 bases; J trimming: 10 bases; junction bases outside the gene matches: 8. The CDR3 runs 15 residues. The CDR3 DNA reads TGTGCCAGCAGCCTACTAGCGGGAGGGGAGGGGGAGCAGTTCTTC. This sequence encodes CASSLLAGGEGEQFF.

This clonotype was counted only a few times. The V call is TRBV12-3 or TRBV12-4, the J call TRBJ2-2; 7 bases match TRBD1. The CDR3 has 14 residues. Trimming removed 7 bases from V and 4 bases from J; junction bases left unmatched: 6. CDR3 protein: CASTDRVPTGELFF. CDR3 coding DNA: TGTGCCAGCACCGACAGGGTTCCCACCGGGGAGCTGTTTTTT.

This clonotype was detected ten times or more. The chain carries TRBV20-1 and TRBJ2-7, with unresolved D. Per germline, CDR1 DFQATT and CDR2 SNEGSKA (reference sequence). This CDR3 region has 10 residues. Trimming took 5 bases from V and 4 from J, leaving 6 bases between them. The CDR3 sequence: CSAHQYEQYF. The CDR3 DNA is TGCAGTGCTCACCAATACGAGCAGTACTTC.